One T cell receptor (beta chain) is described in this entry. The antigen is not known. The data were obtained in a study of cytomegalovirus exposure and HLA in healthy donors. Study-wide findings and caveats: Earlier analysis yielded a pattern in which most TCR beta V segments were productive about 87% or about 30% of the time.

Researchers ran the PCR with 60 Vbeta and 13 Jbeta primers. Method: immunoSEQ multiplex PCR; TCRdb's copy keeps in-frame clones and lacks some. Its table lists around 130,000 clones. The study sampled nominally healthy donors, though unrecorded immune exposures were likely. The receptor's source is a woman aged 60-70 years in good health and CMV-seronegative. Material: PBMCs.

CDR3 protein: CASSEYGGSYEQYF. Written as DNA, the CDR3 is TGCGCCAGCAGTGAGTATGGAGGGTCCTACGAGCAGTACTTC. V is TRBV10-1 and J is TRBJ2-7; possible D gene TRBD2, 6 bases. The CDR3 covers 14 residues. CDR1 WNHNN and CDR2 SYGVQD come from the germline V gene (reference sequence). V lost 1 base, J lost 1 base, and 8 bases lay in between.